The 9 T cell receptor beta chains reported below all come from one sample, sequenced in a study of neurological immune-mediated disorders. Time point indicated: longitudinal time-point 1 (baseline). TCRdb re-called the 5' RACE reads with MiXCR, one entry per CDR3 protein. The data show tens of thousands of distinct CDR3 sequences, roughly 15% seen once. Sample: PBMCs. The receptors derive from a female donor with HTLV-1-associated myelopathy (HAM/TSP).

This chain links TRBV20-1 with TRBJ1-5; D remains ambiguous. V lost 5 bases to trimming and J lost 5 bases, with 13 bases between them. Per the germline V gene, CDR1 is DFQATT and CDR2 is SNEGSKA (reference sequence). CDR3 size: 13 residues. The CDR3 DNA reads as TGCAGTGCTCCTCCTGACGGTGATCAGCCCCAGCATTTT. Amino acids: CSAPPDGDQPQHF.

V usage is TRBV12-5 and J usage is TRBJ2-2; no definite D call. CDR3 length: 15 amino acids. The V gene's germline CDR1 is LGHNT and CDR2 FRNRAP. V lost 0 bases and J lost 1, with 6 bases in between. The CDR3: CASGLVVGNTGELFF. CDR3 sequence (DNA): TGTGCTAGTGGTTTGGTAGTCGGGAACACCGGGGAGCTGTTTTTT.

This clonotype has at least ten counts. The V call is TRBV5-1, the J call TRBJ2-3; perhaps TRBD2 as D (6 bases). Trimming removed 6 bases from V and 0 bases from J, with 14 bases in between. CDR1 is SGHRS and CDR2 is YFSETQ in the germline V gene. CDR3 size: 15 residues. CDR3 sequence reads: CASNFGSGSTDTQYF. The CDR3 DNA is TGCGCCAGCAACTTCGGGAGCGGGAGCACAGATACGCAGTATTTT.

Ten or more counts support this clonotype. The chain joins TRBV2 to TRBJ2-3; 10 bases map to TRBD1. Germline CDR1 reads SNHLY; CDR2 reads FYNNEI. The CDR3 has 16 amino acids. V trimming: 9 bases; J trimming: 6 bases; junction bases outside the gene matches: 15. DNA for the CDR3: TGTGCCAGTAACTGGGACAGGGGAGGGAAGTCCGATACGCAGTATTTT. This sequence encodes CASNWDRGGKSDTQYF. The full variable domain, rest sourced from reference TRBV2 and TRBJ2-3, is EPEVTQTPSHQVTQMGQEVILRCVPISNHLYFYWYRQILGQKVEFLVSFYNNEISEKSEIFDDQFSVERPDGSNFTLKIRSTKLEDSAMYFCASNWDRGGKSDTQYFGPGTRLTVL.

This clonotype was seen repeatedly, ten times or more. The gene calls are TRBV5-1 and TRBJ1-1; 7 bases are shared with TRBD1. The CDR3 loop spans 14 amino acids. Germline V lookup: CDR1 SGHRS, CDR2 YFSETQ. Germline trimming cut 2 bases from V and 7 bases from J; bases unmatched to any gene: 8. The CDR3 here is CASSFGTQGVEAFF. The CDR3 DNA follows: TGCGCCAGCAGCTTCGGGACGCAGGGGGTTGAAGCTTTCTTT.

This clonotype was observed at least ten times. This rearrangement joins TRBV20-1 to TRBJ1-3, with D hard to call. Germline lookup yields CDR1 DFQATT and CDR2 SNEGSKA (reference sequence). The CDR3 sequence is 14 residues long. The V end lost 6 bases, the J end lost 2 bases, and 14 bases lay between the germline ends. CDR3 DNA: TGCAGTGCCATCCAACAGAGGACTGGAAACACCATATATTTT. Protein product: CSAIQQRTGNTIYF.

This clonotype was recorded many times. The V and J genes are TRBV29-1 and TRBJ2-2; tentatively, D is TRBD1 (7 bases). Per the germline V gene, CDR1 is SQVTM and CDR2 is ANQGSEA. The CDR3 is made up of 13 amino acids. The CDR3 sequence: CQAAGGLTGELFF. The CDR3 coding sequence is TGCCAGGCGGCAGGGGGGTTGACCGGGGAGCTGTTTTTT.

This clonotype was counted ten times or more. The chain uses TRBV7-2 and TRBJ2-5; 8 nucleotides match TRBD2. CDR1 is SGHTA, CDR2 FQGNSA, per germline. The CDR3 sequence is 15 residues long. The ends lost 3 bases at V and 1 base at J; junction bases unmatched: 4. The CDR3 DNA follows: TGTGCCAGCAGCTTCGGCGGGGGGAGCCAAGAGACCCAGTACTTC. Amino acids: CASSFGGGSQETQYF.

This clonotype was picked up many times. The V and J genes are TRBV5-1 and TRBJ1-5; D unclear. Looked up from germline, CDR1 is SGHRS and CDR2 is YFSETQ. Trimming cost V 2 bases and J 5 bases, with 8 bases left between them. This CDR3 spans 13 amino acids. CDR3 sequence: CASSFGPDQPQHF. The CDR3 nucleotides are TGCGCCAGCAGCTTTGGGCCTGATCAGCCCCAGCATTTT.